These 11 T cell receptor beta chains were all obtained from the same sample, sequenced in a study of cytomegalovirus exposure and HLA in healthy donors. Vbeta (60) and Jbeta (13) primers were used in the PCR. Repertoires were generated with immunoSEQ multiplex PCR, while TCRdb's copy carries only in-frame clones and drops some. The sample has some 190,000 clones; roughly 81% are singletons. Sequenced input: PBMCs. These TCRs come from a woman aged 25 to 45 in good health and CMV-seropositive.

The chain couples TRBV7-2 to TRBJ1-5; weak D call: TRBD1 (6 bases). This CDR3 region has 15 residues. Germline CDR1 SGHTA, CDR2 FQGNSA. V lost 5 bases, J lost 4 bases, and 15 bases lay in between. The CDR3 coding sequence is TGTGCCAGCAGCCAGGGGACGAGGGAGAATCAGCCCCAGCATTTT. Translation: CASSQGTRENQPQHF.

This clone has just a few counts. This chain joins TRBV7-2 and TRBJ1-2; TRBD1 matches at 7 bases. This CDR3 is 13 amino acids long. The germline CDR1 and CDR2 sequences are SGHTA and FQGNSA. Trimming took 3 bases from V and 5 from J; bases not matched to a gene: 3. In DNA form, the CDR3 reads TGTGCCAGCAGCTTCCTACAGGGGTATGGCTACACCTTC. Translating gives CASSFLQGYGYTF.

The genes are TRBV4-3 and TRBJ2-1; weak D call: TRBD2 (6 bases). The length of the CDR3 is 16 residues. Trimming cost V 0 bases and J 8 bases, with 17 bases left between them. Germline V lookup: CDR1 LGHNA, CDR2 YSLEER. CDR3 protein: CASSQDNGSSDDEQFF. The CDR3 coding sequence is TGCGCCAGCAGCCAAGATAACGGGAGTAGTGACGATGAGCAGTTCTTC.

This chain connects TRBV7-9 to TRBJ2-5; 8 bases match TRBD1. J lost 6 bases, V lost 1 base, and 4 bases had no gene match. CDR1 and CDR2 from the germline V gene are SEHNR and FQNEAQ (reference sequence). There are 14 residues in the CDR3. CDR3 DNA: TGTGCCAGCAGCTTAGGACAGGGGAGGCAGACCCAGTACTTC. Protein product: CASSLGQGRQTQYF.

The genes are TRBV4-1 and TRBJ2-6, with D uncertain. CDR1 is MGHRA and CDR2 is YSYEKL in the germline V gene. V was cut by 0 bases and J by 1 base, with 13 bases left in between. This CDR3 comprises 18 residues. Written as DNA, the CDR3 is TGCGCCAGCAGCCAAGATCATGCCACCGGGTCTGGGGCCAACGTCCTGACTTTC. The encoded protein is CASSQDHATGSGANVLTF.

CDR3 in DNA: TGTGCCAGCAGCAATTCCAAGCTCGCGGGGGTAATCAATGAGCAGTTCTTC. Amino acids: CASSNSKLAGVINEQFF. The rearrangement links TRBV7-9 to TRBJ2-1; 7 nucleotides agree with TRBD2. With V trimmed by 5 bases and J by 6 bases, 16 bases remained unmatched. The CDR3 is 17 residues long. Germline loops: CDR1 SEHNR, CDR2 FQNEAQ (reference sequence).

A few counts support this clone. The genes are TRBV28 and TRBJ2-7; 8 nucleotides match TRBD2. Germline-derived CDR1 and CDR2 are MDHEN and SYDVKM. The CDR3 is 14 amino acids. The J segment lost 2 bases and the V segment lost 2 bases, leaving 2 bases of the junction unmatched. Written as DNA, the CDR3 is TGTGCCAGCAGTTTAGAGGGACTAGCCTACGAGCAGTACTTC. Encoded protein: CASSLEGLAYEQYF.

The chain carries TRBV19 and TRBJ2-7; 14 positions match TRBD2. V lost 3 bases to trimming and J lost 5 bases; unmatched junction nucleotides: 21. The CDR3 length is 21 residues. The germline gives CDR1 LNHDA, CDR2 SQIVND (reference sequence). The CDR3 is CASSIQLDWTSGRHDSDEQYF. The CDR3 region has the DNA TGTGCCAGTAGTATTCAGTTAGATTGGACTAGCGGGAGGCACGATTCCGACGAGCAGTACTTC.

The chain recombines TRBV5-6 with TRBJ2-7, with 7 bases matching TRBD1. The CDR3 is 13 residues long. Germline values: CDR1 SGHDT, CDR2 YYEEEE. The trim removed 5 bases at V and 5 bases at J, leaving 7 bases unmatched. The CDR3: CASSPTGTHEQYF. The DNA of the CDR3 is TGTGCCAGCAGTCCGACAGGGACCCACGAGCAGTACTTC.

The gene calls are TRBV5-1 and TRBJ2-3; 8 nucleotides line up with TRBD2. V lost 3 bases, J lost 3 bases, and 6 bases stayed unmatched. CDR1 is SGHRS and CDR2 is YFSETQ in the germline V gene. This CDR3 has 15 amino acids. CDR3 residues: CASSSEREWTDTQYF. The CDR3 DNA follows: TGCGCCAGCAGCTCTGAGCGGGAGTGGACAGATACGCAGTATTTT.

V gene TRBV5-4 combines with J gene TRBJ2-3; D is unresolved. The CDR3 has 12 amino acids. CDR1 and CDR2 (germline): SGHNT, YYREEE (reference sequence). The V and J ends lost 2 bases and 4 bases respectively, with 5 bases between them. The CDR3 DNA sequence: TGTGCCAGCAGCTTACAATCAGATACGCAGTATTTT. This codes for CASSLQSDTQYF.